This TCR beta chain was observed in a study of shared clonotypes between healthy human individuals. Turning to the study itself: Per donor, CD8 memory used one plate, CD8 naive used two, CD4 memory used three and CD4 naive used three. Study-level findings and limits: Roughly 5% of naive CD4 clonotypes were common to four donors.

Per sorted-subset replicate PCR, input was around 200 ng DNA, representing tens of thousands of T cell genomes. TCRdb's table, derived via immunoSEQ multiplex PCR, lists solely in-frame clones and lacks some. The profile shows about 1.1 million clones, about 80% of them singletons. This CDR3 region has 15 residues. CDR1 and CDR2 from the germline V gene are MNHEY and SMNVEV (reference sequence). Trimming at V came to 4 bases and at J to 7 bases, leaving 10 bases not matched to a gene. Concerning this clone: Its target is not known.

The source of this sequence is a man between 18 and 35 years old in good health. Some clones in this sample may be carry-over from other donors' samples. The rearrangement links TRBV27 to TRBJ1-5; the match to TRBD1 covers 7 bases. The sequenced sample was memory CD4+ T cells from PBMCs. Subset in this sample: CD45RA-negative fraction. This CDR3 reads CASSSGQVFGQPQHF. CDR3 DNA: TGTGCCAGCAGTTCCGGACAGGTCTTTGGGCAGCCCCAGCATTTT.